This section outlines one T cell receptor (beta chain) sequence together with its context. Trimming left V 5 bases short and J 2 bases short, with 13 bases between. In germline, CDR1 is SEHNR, CDR2 FQNEAQ (reference sequence). The CDR3 loop spans 14 amino acids. Original methodology: Reference gene primer amplification yielded estimated nucleated cell counts. Repertoires were generated with immunoSEQ multiplex PCR, while TCRdb's copy carries only in-frame clones and drops some. From that table come the V and J calls and clone size; the DNA was used to work out D and trimming. The table has 150,000 or so clones, about 90% seen once. The sample belongs to a study of blood T cell repertoires in COVID-19. Looking at the study overall: Acute and convalescent COVID-19 samples came from the United States, Italy and Spain. Sample material is recorded as cDNA or gDNA derived from T cells, B-cell-depleted T cells, or PBMCs.

This sequence was found in a woman between 70 and 85 years old with acute or convalescent COVID-19. Sequencing used peripheral blood. This chain connects TRBV7-9 to TRBJ2-7, with D possibly being TRBD1 (5 bases). The CDR3, as DNA: TGTGCCAGCAGCCCCCGACAGAGACCCTACGAGCAGTACTTC. Translating it yields CASSPRQRPYEQYF.